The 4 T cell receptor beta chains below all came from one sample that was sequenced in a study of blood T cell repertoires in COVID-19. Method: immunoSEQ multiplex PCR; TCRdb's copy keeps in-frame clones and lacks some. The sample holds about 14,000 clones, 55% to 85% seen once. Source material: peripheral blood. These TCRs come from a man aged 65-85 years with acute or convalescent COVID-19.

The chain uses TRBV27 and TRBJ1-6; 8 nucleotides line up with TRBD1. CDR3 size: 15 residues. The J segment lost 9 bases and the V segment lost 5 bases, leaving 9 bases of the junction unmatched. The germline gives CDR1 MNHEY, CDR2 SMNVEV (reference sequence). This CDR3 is CASSGGQGRGSPLHF. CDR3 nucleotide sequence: TGTGCCAGCAGTGGAGGACAGGGAAGGGGTTCACCCCTCCACTTT.

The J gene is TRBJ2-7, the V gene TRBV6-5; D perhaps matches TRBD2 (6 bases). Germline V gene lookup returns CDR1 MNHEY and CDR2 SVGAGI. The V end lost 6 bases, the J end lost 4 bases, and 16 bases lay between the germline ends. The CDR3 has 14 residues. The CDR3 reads CASRPSLAAYEQYF. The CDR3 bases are TGTGCCAGCAGGCCCTCTTTAGCGGCATACGAGCAGTACTTC.

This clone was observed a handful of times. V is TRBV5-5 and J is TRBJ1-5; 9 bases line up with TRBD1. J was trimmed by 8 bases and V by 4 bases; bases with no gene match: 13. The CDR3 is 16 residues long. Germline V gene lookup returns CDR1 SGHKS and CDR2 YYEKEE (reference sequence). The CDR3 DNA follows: TGTGCCAGCAGCCCCGGACAGGGGTGGACCGGGGAGCCCCAGCATTTT. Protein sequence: CASSPGQGWTGEPQHF. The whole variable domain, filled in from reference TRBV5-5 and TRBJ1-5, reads DAGVTQSPTHLIKTRGQQVTLRCSPISGHKSVSWYQQVLGQGPQFIFQYYEKEERGRGNFPDRFSARQFPNYSSELNVNALLLGDSALYLCASSPGQGWTGEPQHFGDGTRLSIL.

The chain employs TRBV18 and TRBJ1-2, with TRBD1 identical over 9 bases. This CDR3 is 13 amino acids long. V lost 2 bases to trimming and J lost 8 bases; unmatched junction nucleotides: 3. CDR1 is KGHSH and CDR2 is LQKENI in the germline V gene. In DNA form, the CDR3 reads TGTGCCAGCTCACCAGGGACAGGGTACGGCTACACCTTC. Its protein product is CASSPGTGYGYTF.